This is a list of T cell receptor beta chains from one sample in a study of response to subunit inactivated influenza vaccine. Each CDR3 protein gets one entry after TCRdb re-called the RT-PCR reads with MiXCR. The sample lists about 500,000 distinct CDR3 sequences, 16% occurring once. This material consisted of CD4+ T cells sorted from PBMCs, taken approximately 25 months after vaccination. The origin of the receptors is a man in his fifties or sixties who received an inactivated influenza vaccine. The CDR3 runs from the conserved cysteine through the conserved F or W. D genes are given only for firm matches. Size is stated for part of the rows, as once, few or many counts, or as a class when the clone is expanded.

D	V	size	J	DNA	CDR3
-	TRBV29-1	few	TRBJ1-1	TGCAGCGCCAGACAGAGGAACACTGAAGCTTTCTTT	CSARQRNTEAFF
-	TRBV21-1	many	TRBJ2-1	TGTGCCAGCGGTCTTCCCAGGGGCCACAATGAGCAGTTCTTC	CASGLPRGHNEQFF
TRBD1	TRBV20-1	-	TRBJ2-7	TGCAGTGTTACCGCCGGGACAGGGTATTCGGAGCAGTACTTC	CSVTAGTGYSEQYF
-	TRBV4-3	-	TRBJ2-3	TGCGCCAGCAGCCCCCTAGGGGGTGTAACAGATACGCAGTATTTT	CASSPLGGVTDTQYF
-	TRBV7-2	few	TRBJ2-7	TGTGCCAGCAGCTTAATGGCGGGGATCCACAAGGCCTACGAGCAGTACTTC	CASSLMAGIHKAYEQYF
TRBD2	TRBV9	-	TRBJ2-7	TGTGCCAGCAGCGTAGGCGGGACTAGCGGCTACGAGCAGTACTTC	CASSVGGTSGYEQYF
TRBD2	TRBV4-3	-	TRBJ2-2	TGCGCCAGCAGCCAAGATTGGGGACTACCTGGCGGGGAGCTGTTTTTT	CASSQDWGLPGGELFF
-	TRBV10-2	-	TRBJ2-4	TGCGCCAGCAGTGAGGGTCTGAACATTCAGTACTTC	CASSEGLNIQYF
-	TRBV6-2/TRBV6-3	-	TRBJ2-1	TGTGCCAGCGGGAATATTAAAATGAGCCACAATGAGCAGTTCTTC	CASGNIKMSHNEQFF
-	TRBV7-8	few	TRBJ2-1	TGTGCCAGCAGCTTGATGGGACTTGCCCAGGTTGAGCAGTTCTTC	CASSLMGLAQVEQFF
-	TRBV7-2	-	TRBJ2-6	TGTGCCAGCAGCTTACTCGGACACCTCTCTGGGGCCAACGTCCTGACTTTC	CASSLLGHLSGANVLTF
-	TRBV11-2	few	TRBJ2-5	TGTGCCAGCAGCTTAGTCTCGCAGGGAGAGACCCAGTACTTC	CASSLVSQGETQYF
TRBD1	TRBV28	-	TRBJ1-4	TGTGCCAGCAGTCCCTACAGGGGTGCTAATGAAAAACTGTTTTTT	CASSPYRGANEKLFF
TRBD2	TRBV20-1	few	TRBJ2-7	TGCAGTGCTCCGCGGCGGGAGGAGAGGGAGCAGTACTTC	CSAPRREEREQYF
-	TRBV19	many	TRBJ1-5	TGTGCCAGTAGTATACCTGACAGGTTCCCTAGCAATCAGCCCCAGCATTTT	CASSIPDRFPSNQPQHF
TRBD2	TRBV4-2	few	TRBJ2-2	TGTGCCAGCAGCCAAGTCCTAGCGGGGCCGAACACCGGGGAGCTGTTTTTT	CASSQVLAGPNTGELFF
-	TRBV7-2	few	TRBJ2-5	TGTGCCAGCAGCTCCCCCCGTGGGGCCCAGTACTTC	CASSSPRGAQYF
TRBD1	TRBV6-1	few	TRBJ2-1	TGTGCCAGCAGCGCCAGACAGGGTTTAGCCAATGAGCAGTTCTTC	CASSARQGLANEQFF
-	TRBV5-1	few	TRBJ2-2	TGCGCCAGCAGACCACAGGGAACCGGGGAGCTGTTTTTT	CASRPQGTGELFF
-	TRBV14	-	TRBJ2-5	TGTGCCAGCAGCCAATACTACGAGACCCAGTACTTC	CASSQYYETQYF
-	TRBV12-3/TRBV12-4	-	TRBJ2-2	TGTGCCAGCAGTCCTAGGACGGGCTCCGGAACAAACACCGGGGAGCTGTTTTTT	CASSPRTGSGTNTGELFF
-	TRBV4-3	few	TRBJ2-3	TGCGCCAGCAGCCAAGATGGGGCCCATACGCAGTATTTT	CASSQDGAHTQYF
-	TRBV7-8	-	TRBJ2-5	TGTGCCAGCAGCTTAGGTCGGCAGCGAAAAGAGACCCAGTACTTC	CASSLGRQRKETQYF
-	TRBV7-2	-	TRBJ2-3	TGTGCCAGCAGCCTGACTAGGAGCCTCAGCACAGATACGCAGTATTTT	CASSLTRSLSTDTQYF
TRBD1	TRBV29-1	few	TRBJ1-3	TGCAGCGTTGAGCGGGACAGCAACTCTGGAAACACCATATATTTT	CSVERDSNSGNTIYF
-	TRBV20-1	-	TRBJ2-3	TGCAGTGCAAGAAACCGGGACCCCAAACGCACAGATACGCAGTATTTT	CSARNRDPKRTDTQYF
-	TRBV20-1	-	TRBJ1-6	TGCAGTGCTAGGATGGCCGGGGGGAATAATTCACCCCTCCACTTT	CSARMAGGNNSPLHF
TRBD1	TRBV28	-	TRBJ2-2	TGTGCCAGCAGCCCGCCGGGACAGGGGAACACCGGGGAGCTGTTTTTT	CASSPPGQGNTGELFF
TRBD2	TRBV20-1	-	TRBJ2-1	TGCAGTGCTAGTACTACTAGCGGGAGCGGGCGTGAGCAGTTCTTC	CSASTTSGSGREQFF
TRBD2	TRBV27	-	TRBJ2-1	TGTGCCAGCAGTTTTGGACTAGCGCCATACAATGAGCAGTTCTTC	CASSFGLAPYNEQFF
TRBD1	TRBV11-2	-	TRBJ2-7	TGTGCCAGCAGCCCCCGATCCCCAGGGACAGGGGGCGCCTACGAGCAGTACTTC	CASSPRSPGTGGAYEQYF
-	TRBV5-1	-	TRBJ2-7	TGCGCCAGCAGCTCCTTAGGGAAGATAGGTGAGCAGTACTTC	CASSSLGKIGEQYF
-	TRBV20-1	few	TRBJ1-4	TGCAGTGCTGAGTCGGGTGAAAAACTGTTTTTT	CSAESGEKLFF
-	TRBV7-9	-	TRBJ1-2	TGTGCCAGCAGCTTTCACCCGCCCTCGGATGGCTACACCTTC	CASSFHPPSDGYTF
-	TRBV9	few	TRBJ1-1	TGTGCCAGCAGCCCCCTTGTTGGCCGGGTTACTGAAGCTTTCTTT	CASSPLVGRVTEAFF
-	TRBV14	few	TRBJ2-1	TGTGCCAGCAGCCCGCCCGGAGGGGGCAATGAGCAGTTCTTC	CASSPPGGGNEQFF
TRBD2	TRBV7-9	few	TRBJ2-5	TGTGCCAGCAGCTTGAGGAGCGGGGGATTTGAGACCCAGTACTTC	CASSLRSGGFETQYF
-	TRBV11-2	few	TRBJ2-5	TGTGCCAGCAGCTCCGCCACATCTGCGGAGACCCAGTACTTC	CASSSATSAETQYF
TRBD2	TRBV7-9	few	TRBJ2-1	TGTGCCAGCAGCACTACCGGGACTAGCGGGAGAGTTGAGCAGTTCTTC	CASSTTGTSGRVEQFF
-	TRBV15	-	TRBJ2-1	TGTGCCGTAGGGTTTTACCCTGGCTACAATGAGCAGTTCTTC	CAVGFYPGYNEQFF
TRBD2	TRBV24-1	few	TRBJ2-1	TGTGCCACCAGTGATCCTAGCGGGGGGGAGTTCAATGAGCAGTTCTTC	CATSDPSGGEFNEQFF
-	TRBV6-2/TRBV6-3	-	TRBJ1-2	TGTGCCAGCAGCCTCAAAGAGGGGACAACCACCTATGGCTACACCTTC	CASSLKEGTTTYGYTF